Listed here are 24 T cell receptor beta chains from one sample, sequenced in a study of blood T cell repertoires in COVID-19. Using immunoSEQ multiplex PCR, the repertoire was profiled, and TCRdb retains in-frame clones only, with some absent. Of 60,000 or so clones in the sample, roughly 85% were seen once. Sequenced sample: peripheral blood. Receptor source: a human donor in a cohort sampled during active COVID-19.

This clone was detected once. V and J are TRBV21-1 and TRBJ1-1; TRBD1 was called by the table and not checked on the DNA. TRBV21-1 represents a pseudogene. This CDR3 contains 17 residues. The CDR3 loop is CASSKVKGGQEDTEAFF. The CDR3 DNA sequence: TGTGCCAGCAGCAAAGTAAAGGGAGGACAGGAGGACACTGAAGCTTTCTTT.

This chain links TRBV10-3 with TRBJ2-7, with a weak D call TRBD1 (6 bases). Germline CDR1 is ENHRY and CDR2 is SYGVKD. The V and J ends lost 4 bases and 2 bases respectively, with 6 bases between them. The CDR3 spans 12 residues. Here the CDR3 reads CAISGQAYEQYF. CDR3 nucleotide sequence: TGTGCCATCAGTGGACAGGCCTACGAGCAGTACTTC.

J is TRBJ1-6 and V is TRBV7-2, with 8 bases fitting TRBD1. Trimming at V came to 3 bases and at J to 7 bases, leaving 5 bases not matched to a gene. This CDR3 is built from 15 residues. Germline CDR1 SGHTA, CDR2 FQGNSA. In DNA, the CDR3 is TGTGCCAGCAGCTTCACGACAGGGGTGAATTCACCCCTCCACTTT. Protein: CASSFTTGVNSPLHF. The whole variable domain, remainder taken from reference TRBV7-2 and TRBJ1-6, is GAGVSQSPSNKVTEKGKDVELRCDPISGHTALYWYRQSLGQGLEFLIYFQGNSAPDKSGLPSDRFSAERTGGSVSTLTIQRTQQEDSAVYLCASSFTTGVNSPLHFGNGTRLTVT.

Details on this clone: Distinct nucleotide sequences in the sample also encode this CDR3. V usage is TRBV5-1 and J usage is TRBJ2-3, with a weak D call TRBD2 (6 bases). The CDR3 runs to 15 residues. The V gene's germline CDR1 is SGHRS and CDR2 YFSETQ. The V and J ends lost 0 bases and 2 bases respectively, with 10 bases between them. The CDR3 is CASSLGRGSTDTQYF. The DNA for the CDR3 is TGCGCCAGCAGCTTGGGGAGGGGTTCCACAGATACGCAGTATTTT.

V and J are TRBV19 and TRBJ1-3; possible D gene TRBD1, 6 bases. The CDR3 totals 17 residues. CDR1 is LNHDA and CDR2 is SQIVND in the germline V gene (reference sequence). The germline V and J ends were trimmed by 1 base and 1 base, with 14 bases remaining between them. The CDR3 reads CASSIVMTGDSGNTIYF. The CDR3 DNA sequence: TGTGCCAGTAGTATAGTGATGACAGGCGATTCTGGAAACACCATATATTTT.

This chain joins TRBV11-2 and TRBJ1-1; 7 nucleotides line up with TRBD1. Looked up from germline, CDR1 is SGHAT and CDR2 is FQNNGV. V was clipped by 1 base and J by 5 bases; unmatched bases: 4. CDR3 size: 14 residues. The CDR3 region has the DNA TGTGCCAGCAGCTTAGTAGGCAGGGGGACTGAAGCTTTCTTT. It yields the protein CASSLVGRGTEAFF.

This clone was counted a single time. Because the CDR3's place on the DNA is in doubt, the DNA is left out and the CDR3 is given as listed by TCRdb. The V call is TRBV6-5, the J call TRBJ2-3; the D call in the table, TRBD2, was not verified against the DNA. Germline-derived CDR1 and CDR2 are MNHEY and SVGAGI. The CDR3 adds up to 16 amino acids, both ends counted. This chain's CDR3 is CASSSSTRGRTDTQYF.

The chain carries TRBV19 and TRBJ2-2, with D perhaps TRBD1 (5 bases). This CDR3 has 17 residues. Trimming took off 5 bases at V and 1 base at J, with 17 bases between the two ends. Germline V gives CDR1 LNHDA, CDR2 SQIVND (reference sequence). Here the CDR3 DNA reads TGTGCCAGTAGTTTGATTGTTGGGGCGTTGAACACCGGGGAGCTGTTTTTT. Translation gives CASSLIVGALNTGELFF.

This clone was seen only once. This chain connects TRBV6-2 or TRBV6-3 to TRBJ2-7, with 7 bases aligning to TRBD2. J lost 1 base, V lost 5 bases, and 11 bases had no gene match. CDR3 length: 16 residues. CDR1 and CDR2 from the germline V gene are MNHEY and SVGEGT. The DNA of the CDR3 is TGTGCCAGCAGTCTGATCCGAGGCGGGGGTTCCTACGAGCAGTACTTC. Translating gives CASSLIRGGGSYEQYF.

CDR3 sequence (DNA): TGTGCCAGCAGCTTAGTAGCGGGGGGAGACTCCTACGAGCAGTACTTC. It codes for CASSLVAGGDSYEQYF. This chain links TRBV7-2 with TRBJ2-7; 10 bases map to TRBD2. Germline V gene data show CDR1 as SGHTA and CDR2 as FQGNSA. The CDR3 is made up of 16 amino acids. The V segment lost 1 base and the J segment 0 bases; nucleotides outside the gene matches: 3.

The chain carries TRBV7-9 and TRBJ1-6; D not resolved. CDR1 is SEHNR, CDR2 FQNEAQ, per germline (reference sequence). The CDR3 is 15 residues long. V was clipped by 8 bases and J by 3 bases, with 14 bases between them. The CDR3 here is CASAPGSGYNSPLHF. In nucleotides, the CDR3 is TGTGCCAGCGCCCCCGGGTCGGGCTATAATTCACCCCTCCACTTT.

V is TRBV5-8 and J is TRBJ2-3; 12 bases match TRBD2. Germline loops: CDR1 SGHTS, CDR2 YDEGEE. CDR3 size: 16 residues. Unmatched junction bases numbered 8, after V lost 4 bases and J lost 5 bases. CDR3 bases: TGTGCCAGCAGCACCTGGACTAGCGGGGAAAAAGATACGCAGTATTTT. Protein: CASSTWTSGEKDTQYF.

The chain employs TRBV3-1 (or the pseudogene TRBV3-2) and TRBJ1-6; perhaps TRBD1 as D (5 bases). CDR1 and CDR2 (germline): LGHDT, YNNKEL (reference sequence). The CDR3 is made up of 16 amino acids. V was pared by 1 base and J by 4 bases, with 11 bases between. CDR3 amino acids: CASSQGQKNYNSPLHF. The DNA for the CDR3 is TGTGCCAGCAGCCAAGGACAGAAAAATTATAATTCACCCCTCCACTTT.

V and J are TRBV7-9 and TRBJ2-3; possible D gene TRBD2, 5 bases. Germline CDR1 SEHNR, CDR2 FQNEAQ (reference sequence). The CDR3 extends over 16 amino acids. The ends were cut back, 5 bases at V and 6 bases at J, with 21 bases in the middle. CDR3 bases: TGTGCCAGCAGCCCCCGGGTTCTAGCACTGTTGGATACGCAGTATTTT. Amino acid sequence: CASSPRVLALLDTQYF.

CDR3 in amino acids: CASSESGGWEAFF. In DNA, the CDR3 is TGTGCCAGCAGTGAATCGGGGGGCTGGGAAGCTTTCTTT. V is TRBV25-1 and J is TRBJ1-1; maybe TRBD1 (6 bases). The CDR3 covers 13 residues. V was pared by 1 base and J by 8 bases, with 11 bases between. Germline loops: CDR1 MGHDK, CDR2 SYGVNS.

CDR3 bases: TGTGCCAGCAGCTGGCGGGGGGGCTCCTACAATGAGCAGTTCTTC. This codes for CASSWRGGSYNEQFF. The chain links TRBV7-2 to TRBJ2-1, with 9 positions matching TRBD2. Germline loops: CDR1 SGHTA, CDR2 FQGNSA. Trimming cost V 4 bases and J 0 bases; bases outside gene matches: 1. The CDR3 covers 15 residues.

This clone was counted once. This chain uses TRBV30 with TRBJ1-1, with TRBD1 as a possible D gene (5 bases). The ends were cut back, 4 bases at V and 0 bases at J, with 18 bases in the middle. Germline V gene sequence: CDR1 GTSNPN, CDR2 SVGIG (reference sequence). The CDR3 runs 16 residues. The CDR3 spells CAWTLSGHSMNTEAFF. As DNA, the CDR3 is TGTGCCTGGACCTTATCCGGACACAGCATGAACACTGAAGCTTTCTTT. Full variable domain (remainder filled in from reference TRBV30 and TRBJ1-1): SQTIHQWPATLVQPVGSPLSLECTVEGTSNPNLYWYRQAAGRGLQLLFYSVGIGQISSEVPQNLSASRPQDRQFILSSKKLLLSDSGFYLCAWTLSGHSMNTEAFFGQGTRLTVV.

This rearrangement joins TRBV5-8 to TRBJ2-7, with 7 nucleotides matching TRBD1. Germline trimming cut 3 bases from V and 7 bases from J; bases unmatched to any gene: 4. Looked up from germline, CDR1 is SGHTS and CDR2 is YDEGEE. The CDR3 runs to 12 residues. The CDR3 reads CASSSQGREQYF. The DNA for the CDR3 is TGTGCCAGCAGCTCACAGGGGAGAGAGCAGTACTTC.

This rearrangement joins TRBV25-1 to TRBJ1-1; 7 nucleotides match TRBD1. The CDR3 spans 14 residues. Germline V gene lookup returns CDR1 MGHDK and CDR2 SYGVNS. Trimming at V came to 5 bases and at J to 0 bases, leaving 3 bases not matched to a gene. This CDR3 is CASSSGGLNTEAFF. The CDR3 region has the DNA TGTGCCAGCAGTTCAGGGGGGCTGAACACTGAAGCTTTCTTT.

The rearrangement links TRBV20-1 to TRBJ2-5; 8 positions agree with TRBD2. Germline V gene lookup returns CDR1 DFQATT and CDR2 SNEGSKA (reference sequence). J was trimmed by 7 bases and V by 3 bases; bases with no gene match: 16. The CDR3 has 16 amino acids. As DNA, the CDR3 is TGCAGTGCTAGTTTCCGGAACGGGGGGGCTAGGGGGACCCAGTACTTC. As protein: CSASFRNGGARGTQYF.

The V call is TRBV7-9, the J call TRBJ2-2, with 15 bases aligning to TRBD2. The CDR3 extends over 16 amino acids. V lost 5 bases, J lost 6 bases, and 4 bases stayed unmatched. The germline V gene has CDR1 SEHNR and CDR2 FQNEAQ (reference sequence). The CDR3 loop reads CASSQGLAGGPGELFF. CDR3 nucleotides: TGTGCCAGCAGCCAAGGACTAGCGGGGGGGCCCGGGGAGCTGTTTTTT.

The rearrangement joins TRBV2 to TRBJ2-4, with D maybe TRBD1 (6 bases). V was pared by 2 bases and J by 12 bases, with 8 bases between. Germline V gene lookup returns CDR1 SNHLY and CDR2 FYNNEI. The CDR3 spans 11 residues. Here the CDR3 reads CASSEPGHQYF. The CDR3 nucleotides are TGTGCCAGCAGTGAACCGGGACATCAGTACTTC.

The chain is built from TRBV5-1 and TRBJ2-7, with 10 nucleotides matching TRBD1. The CDR3 runs to 14 residues. V lost 4 bases to trimming and J lost 4 bases; unmatched junction nucleotides: 5. Germline-derived CDR1 and CDR2 are SGHRS and YFSETQ. The CDR3 DNA sequence: TGCGCCAGCAGCATGACAGGGGGCAGTTACGAGCAGTACTTC. Its protein is CASSMTGGSYEQYF. Together with reference TRBV5-1 and TRBJ2-7, the CDR3 gives the full variable domain: KAGVTQTPRYLIKTRGQQVTLSCSPISGHRSVSWYQQTPGQGLQFLFEYFSETQRNKGNFPGRFSGRQFSNSRSEMNVSTLELGDSALYLCASSMTGGSYEQYFGPGTRLTVT.

The chain combines TRBV6-5 with TRBJ1-2, with D hard to call. The germline V gene has CDR1 MNHEY and CDR2 SVGAGI. V dropped 8 bases and J dropped 1 base, with 17 bases sitting between them. The CDR3 length is 15 residues. The CDR3 loop reads CASATGPTYNYGYTF. CDR3 nucleotide sequence: TGTGCCAGCGCAACGGGTCCAACTTATAACTATGGCTACACCTTC.